Reported below is one TCR beta chain. The antigen is not known. Sequencing was performed with immunoSEQ multiplex PCR; in TCRdb, only in-frame clones are kept and a portion is missing. Among some 90,000 clones listed, 92% were seen once. This sample is part of a study of OX40 agonist ivuxolimab in advanced cancers. Study-wide results and limits: Both blood CD4+ and CD8+ T cells showed clonal growth by week 6 at 0.1 to 3.0 mg/kg. Mean expanded clone counts were higher in CD8+ than CD4+ T cells. Some nonresponders likewise displayed low normalized T-cell clonal expansion.

Germline assignment: CDR1 MDHEN and CDR2 SYDVKM. The CDR3 contains 14 residues. J gave up 5 bases and V 3 bases, and 4 bases lay outside the gene matches. V is TRBV28 and J is TRBJ1-2; 9 nucleotides match TRBD1. The clonotype was recovered from an adult with an advanced solid tumor such as melanoma, head and neck, liver or kidney cancer. Here the sequenced sample was CD4+ or CD8+ T cells sorted from blood, taken in a trial of the OX40 agonist ivuxolimab. CDR3 DNA sequence: TGTGCCAGCAGTTTCGCGACAGGGGGGTATGGCTACACCTTC. Translation: CASSFATGGYGYTF.